Listed below are T cell receptor beta chains from one sample, sequenced in a study of blood T cell repertoires in COVID-19. Sequencing used immunoSEQ multiplex PCR; TCRdb keeps in-frame clones, though not all of them. The sample lists 150,000 or so clones, less than 90% occurring once. What was sequenced was peripheral blood. All receptors derive from an older woman with acute or convalescent COVID-19. Each CDR3 is given without its conserved first and last residue.

v_call cdr3_aa
TRBV3-1/TRBV3-2 ASSQATSGGAQY
TRBV25-1 ASSHGRVEAF
TRBV30 AWSANQGTFRNQPQH
TRBV10-3 AISGQVNQPQH
TRBV11-2 ASSRSTASGGARTGELF
TRBV5-1 ASSHVQGANYGYT
TRBV29-1 SVEEGKGTGELF
TRBV12-5 ASGRDSNSPLH
TRBV7-8 ASSPSSVEQF
TRBV18 ASSSQGDNQPQH
TRBV6-5 ASINRGNSPLH
TRBV13 ASSTRQGGYT
TRBV28 ASSIRGYGYT
TRBV7-9 ASSLADRRQGGEAF
TRBV28 ASSLAQGNTEAF
TRBV6-5 ASSFSQENTEAF
TRBV24-1 ATSRRVPNTGELF
TRBV19 ASSPNPPGGVGDTQY
TRBV28 ATEVPHGGQEKLF
TRBV2 ASRDTLYQPQH
TRBV24-1 ATSDAGQGDRQPQH
TRBV5-6 ASSLKLWRGENTGELF
TRBV4-1 ASSQDSPEAF
TRBV29-1 SVPNSGGAIDTQY
TRBV5-1 ASSPEGEGGYT
TRBV5-1 ASSRDNSPLH
TRBV5-3 ARSSARRGLQAF
TRBV19 ASSIGRGGRTDTQY
TRBV30 AWSPNTVAGRLEQY
TRBV4-1 ATNRVATNEKLF
TRBV10-3 AISGSTGGDSPLH
TRBV2 ASSETSGQETQY
TRBV27 ASSLRGTNQPQH
TRBV10-3 AISAGGVNTEAF
TRBV6-5 ASSPLGSLNTEAF
TRBV7-6 ASSLVPGETGANVLT
TRBV18 ASSPDRQGAINYGYT
TRBV6-5 ATRPGINEKLF
TRBV9 ASSGQPTGEAF
TRBV7-9 ASSPTGYGGYT
TRBV29-1 SVAKGQGYNEQF
TRBV11-3 ASSPGVGRGGNMDEQF
TRBV7-9 ASSGSSGARYEQY
TRBV27 ASRSREQAF
TRBV11-2 ASSLVGDNRGLYGYT
TRBV18 ASSPPGQGNNEQF
TRBV27 ASSLVGSAGNTIY
TRBV12-3/TRBV12-4 ASSLSRGNTIY
TRBV7-2 ASSLDVRTLNTEAF
TRBV27 ASSLLGQVSSFGGYT
TRBV15 ATSRDQFQGLRTEAF
TRBV7-6 ASSSVHAPGTSYEQY
TRBV7-8 ASSSRDRAGGSFRNEQF
TRBV4-1 ASSQDQGLHGYT
TRBV2 ASSGGGLFRASGELF
TRBV10-1 ASSARQGVVDEQF
TRBV10-3 AISELKQGIGEQF
TRBV4-1 ASSQDQAGAYEQY
TRBV2 ASREQGADTEAF
TRBV21-1 ASSGRGQRNTEAF